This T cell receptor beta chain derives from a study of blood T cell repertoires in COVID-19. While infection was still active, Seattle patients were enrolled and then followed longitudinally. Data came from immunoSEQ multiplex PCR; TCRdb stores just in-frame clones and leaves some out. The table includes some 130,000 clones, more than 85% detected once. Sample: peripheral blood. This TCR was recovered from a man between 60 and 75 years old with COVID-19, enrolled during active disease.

The CDR3 here is CASSSVAGGLDTQYF. CDR3 nucleotide sequence: TGTGCCAGTAGTTCTGTAGCGGGGGGGTTAGATACGCAGTATTTT. The chain combines TRBV19 with TRBJ2-3, with 11 bases that match TRBD2. This CDR3 is 15 amino acids long. The ends lost 5 bases at V and 5 bases at J; junction bases unmatched: 6. CDR1 is LNHDA, CDR2 SQIVND, per germline (reference sequence).